This passage covers 18 T cell receptor beta chains from one sample sequenced in a study of blood T cells in healthy people across ages. Then a second PCR, running about 6 to 12 cycles, was carried out with a sample-barcoded 5' primer and a J-beta primer mix. TCRdb itself ran the 5' RACE reads through MiXCR, one entry per CDR3 protein. Of around 790,000 distinct CDR3 sequences in the sample, under 55% were seen once. The specimen sequenced was blood. These receptors all come from a man aged 60 to 75 in good health.

This rearrangement joins TRBV6-5 to TRBJ2-1, with a tentative D call TRBD1 (6 bases). Per the germline V gene, CDR1 is MNHEY and CDR2 is SVGAGI. There are 17 residues in the CDR3. Trimming removed 0 bases at V and 10 bases at J, with 22 bases between. CDR3 residues: CASSYSQGPLNGDEQFF. The CDR3 nucleotides read TGTGCCAGCAGTTACTCACAGGGTCCCCTAAACGGCGACGAGCAGTTCTTC.

This clonotype has more than one count but fewer than ten. The chain recombines TRBV30 with TRBJ2-7, with D possibly being TRBD1 (5 bases). Deletions cut 2 bases from V and 0 bases from J, with 11 bases between. The CDR3 runs to 14 residues. Germline-derived CDR1 and CDR2 are GTSNPN and SVGIG (reference sequence). This chain's CDR3 is CAWSSTGNSYEQYF. CDR3 DNA sequence: TGTGCCTGGAGTTCCACAGGTAACTCCTACGAGCAGTACTTC.

This clonotype turned up a few times. V gene TRBV13 combines with J gene TRBJ2-1; D tentatively fits TRBD1 or TRBD2 (6 bases each). Trimming took off 2 bases at V and 4 bases at J, with 18 bases between the two ends. Looked up from germline, CDR1 is PRHDT and CDR2 is FYEKMQ (reference sequence). This CDR3 is built from 17 residues. CDR3 amino acids: CASSLRTKGEPYNEQFF. The CDR3 bases are TGTGCCAGCAGCTTAAGGACTAAGGGGGAACCTTACAATGAGCAGTTCTTC.

This clonotype was picked up a small number of times. The V and J genes are TRBV30 and TRBJ2-4; no clear D. The end of the DNA aligns better with TRBJ2-7, so the J call may be wrong. The CDR3 sequence is 12 residues long. CDR1 and CDR2 (germline): GTSNPN, SVGIG (reference sequence). For the CDR3, the DNA is TGTGCCTGGAGGTGGGGTTTCTACGAGCAGTACTTC. Encoded protein: CAWRWGFYEQYF.

The chain combines TRBV7-8 with TRBJ2-1, with D possibly TRBD2 on 6 matching bases. CDR1 and CDR2 (germline): SGHVS, FQNEAQ. The CDR3 consists of 18 residues. V lost 3 bases and J lost 0, with 18 bases in between. DNA of the CDR3: TGTGCCAGCAGCTTGGGCAGGGACTTCCCTTACTCCTACAATGAGCAGTTCTTC. As protein: CASSLGRDFPYSYNEQFF. Full variable domain (rest looked up from reference TRBV7-8 and TRBJ2-1): GAGVSQSPRYKVAKRGQDVALRCDPISGHVSLFWYQQALGQGPEFLTYFQNEAQLDKSGLPSDRFFAERPEGSVSTLKIQRTQQEDSAVYLCASSLGRDFPYSYNEQFFGPGTRLTVL.

The CDR3 is CASNGLAGETQYF. In DNA form, the CDR3 reads TGTGCCAGCAACGGACTAGCAGGGGAGACCCAGTACTTC. The V and J genes are TRBV2 and TRBJ2-5, with 8 bases lining up with TRBD2. V was pared by 7 bases and J by 5 bases, with 6 bases of the junction left unmatched. From germline, CDR1 is SNHLY and CDR2 FYNNEI. CDR3 length: 13 residues.

This chain connects TRBV6-1 to TRBJ2-3, with D perhaps matching TRBD1 (5 bases). The V gene lost 4 bases and the J gene lost 4 bases, with 6 bases spanning the gap. The CDR3 totals 12 residues. Germline V gives CDR1 MNHNS, CDR2 SASEGT. CDR3 protein: CASSVQADTQYF. CDR3 in DNA: TGTGCCAGCAGTGTACAGGCAGATACGCAGTATTTT.

This clonotype was observed a handful of times. This rearrangement joins TRBV20-1 to TRBJ1-5; D unresolved. This CDR3 spans 12 amino acids. Germline V gene data show CDR1 as DFQATT and CDR2 as SNEGSKA (reference sequence). V lost 3 bases to trimming and J lost 6 bases, with 9 bases between them. CDR3 loop: CSARPDSQPQHF. CDR3 sequence (DNA): TGCAGTGCTAGGCCGGACTCTCAGCCCCAGCATTTT.

V is TRBV7-9 and J is TRBJ2-3; D is possibly TRBD2 (5 bases). The CDR3 spans 15 residues. The germline CDR1 and CDR2 sequences are SEHNR and FQNEAQ (reference sequence). V lost 1 base and J 5 bases, leaving 13 bases between the germline ends. The CDR3 DNA reads as TGTGCCAGCAGCTTAGGAAGCGGTAGTGAAGATACGCAGTATTTT. This codes for CASSLGSGSEDTQYF.

This clonotype was seen a handful of times. V and J are TRBV6-4 and TRBJ1-5; possibly TRBD1 for D (6 bases). This CDR3 region has 16 residues. The V end lost 3 bases, the J end lost 5 bases, and 17 bases lay between the germline ends. Germline V CDR1 and CDR2: MRHNA, SNTAGT. DNA for the CDR3: TGTGCCAGCAGTGATCCCTCAGGGGACCTAGATCAGCCCCAGCATTTT. It yields the protein CASSDPSGDLDQPQHF.

The CDR3 DNA reads as TGTGCCAGCAGTTTAGGCCCCGGCAGAACCTACGAGCAGTACTTC. It encodes CASSLGPGRTYEQYF. The chain employs TRBV27 and TRBJ2-5; D remains ambiguous. With the DNA end fitting TRBJ2-7 better, the J assignment may be wrong. Germline lookup yields CDR1 MNHEY and CDR2 SMNVEV (reference sequence). The CDR3 sequence is 15 residues long.

The gene calls are TRBV9 and TRBJ2-1; 14 bases map to TRBD2. Germline values: CDR1 SGDLS, CDR2 YYNGEE. The CDR3 length is 16 residues. V lost 4 bases, J lost 3 bases, and 3 bases stayed unmatched. Here the CDR3 reads CASSSGLAGVYNEQFF. The CDR3 DNA is TGTGCCAGCAGCTCGGGACTAGCGGGGGTCTACAATGAGCAGTTCTTC. Complete variable domain (other parts from reference TRBV9 and TRBJ2-1): DSGVTQTPKHLITATGQRVTLRCSPRSGDLSVYWYQQSLDQGLQFLIQYYNGEERAKGNILERFSAQQFPDLHSELNLSSLELGDSALYFCASSSGLAGVYNEQFFGPGTRLTVL.

The chain couples TRBV5-1 to TRBJ1-1; the D is unclear. This CDR3 comprises 13 residues. Germline CDR1 SGHRS, CDR2 YFSETQ. Between the trimmed V and J ends, which lost 4 bases and 0 bases, there was a span of 7 bases. DNA for the CDR3: TGCGCCAGCAGCGTGGCGATGAACACTGAAGCTTTCTTT. Protein sequence: CASSVAMNTEAFF.

The V call is TRBV2, the J call TRBJ2-7, with D possibly TRBD1 on 5 matching bases. Near its end, the DNA agrees better with TRBJ2-5, so the J call may be wrong. This CDR3 comprises 16 residues. The germline V gene encodes CDR1 SNHLY and CDR2 FYNNEI. DNA of the CDR3: TGTGCCAGCAGCCGCAGGGATGGCGTTTCAAGAGAGACCCAGTACTTC. This gives the protein CASSRRDGVSRETQYF.

The count of this clonotype is one. The chain has TRBV20-1 and TRBJ1-5, with a weak D call TRBD1 (5 bases). Germline V gives CDR1 DFQATT, CDR2 SNEGSKA (reference sequence). The CDR3 covers 14 residues. Trimming pared 3 bases from V and 0 bases from J, leaving 9 bases between. The CDR3 protein is CSASTGLSNQPQHF. The CDR3 region has the DNA TGCAGTGCTAGTACAGGACTTAGCAATCAGCCCCAGCATTTT.

V is TRBV3-1 and J is TRBJ2-1, with 7 bases lining up with TRBD2. The J segment lost 5 bases and the V segment lost 6 bases, leaving 13 bases of the junction unmatched. The CDR3 is 16 residues long. The V gene's germline CDR1 is LGHDT and CDR2 YNNKEL (reference sequence). CDR3 coding DNA: TGTGCCAGCAGTGCAACGGGAGGACGAACGAACAATGAGCAGTTCTTC. It yields the protein CASSATGGRTNNEQFF.

CDR3 in amino acids: CASRLSLDHGYTF. DNA for the CDR3: TGTGCCAGCAGATTGTCGCTGGACCATGGCTACACCTTC. The chain uses TRBV3-1 and TRBJ1-2; D is unclear. Trimming removed 6 bases from V and 6 bases from J, with 14 bases in between. CDR3 length equals 13 residues. Germline lookup yields CDR1 LGHDT and CDR2 YNNKEL (reference sequence).

Of note for this clonotype: This clone may be a read error of a much larger clone one base away. The gene calls are TRBV5-1 and TRBJ2-1; 10 bases fit TRBD2. The CDR3 extends over 13 amino acids. The V gene's germline CDR1 is SGHRS and CDR2 YFSETQ. The CDR3 loop reads CANSPTWTSGQFF. The CDR3 DNA reads TGCGCCAACAGCCCAACGTGGACTAGCGGGCAGTTCTTC.